This TCR beta chain derives from a study of blood T cell repertoires in COVID-19. Background on the study: COVID-19 samples, acute and convalescent, were from the United States, Italy and Spain.

Here immunoSEQ multiplex PCR was the method, and the copy in TCRdb shows in-frame clones only, minus some. The sample records roughly 200,000 clones, about 83% being singletons. V was clipped by 5 bases and J by 0 bases, with 8 bases between them. Per germline, CDR1 SGHTA and CDR2 FQGNSA. The CDR3 extends over 13 amino acids. Those enrolled, adults aged about 18 to 89 years, came from 20 to 25 US areas. Participants' reported clinical history set cohort assignment. V is TRBV7-2 and J is TRBJ2-7, with no clear D. The material sequenced was PBMCs or T cells enriched from blood (not recorded which). This sequence originates from a woman between 45 and 60 years old who had been exposed to COVID-19. CDR3 amino acids: CASSRTSSYEQYF. The CDR3 DNA reads as TGTGCCAGCAGCCGAACAAGCTCCTACGAGCAGTACTTC.